These 20 T cell receptor beta chains came from one sample sequenced in a study of shared clonotypes between healthy human individuals. Data came from immunoSEQ multiplex PCR; TCRdb stores just in-frame clones and leaves some out. The sample has 980,000 or so clones, approximately 76% seen once. Sequences were obtained from memory CD4+ T cells sorted from blood. Sample subset: CD45RA-negative fraction. The receptors here all came from a man in his late teens or twenties in good health.

The chain links TRBV30 to TRBJ2-3, with 12 bases that match TRBD1. CDR3 length: 15 residues. J lost 5 bases, V lost 2 bases, and 5 bases had no gene match. The V gene's germline CDR1 is GTSNPN and CDR2 SVGIG (reference sequence). The DNA for the CDR3 is TGTGCCTGGAGTCCGGGACAGGGGGCAGGAGATACGCAGTATTTT. It is translated as CAWSPGQGAGDTQYF.

The chain couples TRBV7-9 to TRBJ2-1, with TRBD1 identical over 8 bases. The CDR3 is 16 amino acids. Trimming at V came to 3 bases and at J to 6 bases, leaving 10 bases not matched to a gene. CDR1 is SEHNR and CDR2 is FQNEAQ in the germline V gene (reference sequence). The CDR3 loop reads CASSFGVGQGSNEQFF. In nucleotides, the CDR3 is TGTGCCAGCAGCTTCGGTGTAGGACAGGGAAGCAATGAGCAGTTCTTC.

The rearrangement links TRBV2 to TRBJ2-3, with a weak D call TRBD2 (6 bases). The CDR3 loop spans 14 amino acids. From germline, CDR1 is SNHLY and CDR2 FYNNEI. V lost 8 bases and J lost 1, with 13 bases in between. CDR3 DNA sequence: TGTGCCAGCGGACTGACTAGACGCACAGATACGCAGTATTTT. It specifies CASGLTRRTDTQYF. The whole variable domain, remainder taken from reference TRBV2 and TRBJ2-3, is EPEVTQTPSHQVTQMGQEVILRCVPISNHLYFYWYRQILGQKVEFLVSFYNNEISEKSEIFDDQFSVERPDGSNFTLKIRSTKLEDSAMYFCASGLTRRTDTQYFGPGTRLTVL.

The chain uses TRBV30 and TRBJ1-1, with unresolved D. This CDR3 is 13 amino acids long. Germline values: CDR1 GTSNPN, CDR2 SVGIG (reference sequence). Between the trimmed V and J ends, which lost 5 bases and 1 base, there was a span of 11 bases. CDR3 DNA sequence: TGTGCCTGGGGACGGTTACAGAACACTGAAGCTTTCTTT. Translation gives CAWGRLQNTEAFF.

V is TRBV11-2 and J is TRBJ1-1; TRBD1 matches at 8 bases. CDR1 and CDR2 from the germline V gene are SGHAT and FQNNGV. With 5 bases clipped from V and 7 bases from J, the junction kept 6 bases outside the gene matches. The CDR3 length is 13 residues. The CDR3 is CASSLDRGGEAFF. The CDR3, as DNA: TGTGCCAGCAGCCTTGACAGGGGAGGTGAAGCTTTCTTT.

The genes are TRBV30 and TRBJ1-5, with D unresolved. The CDR3 has 14 amino acids. The V end was cut by 4 bases, the J end by 0 bases, with 10 bases between. Germline loops: CDR1 GTSNPN, CDR2 SVGIG (reference sequence). CDR3 residues: CAWTESGSNQPQHF. For the CDR3, the DNA is TGTGCCTGGACCGAATCTGGTAGCAATCAGCCCCAGCATTTT.

Note on this clone: Different DNA sequences within this sample yield the same CDR3. The chain uses TRBV7-2 and TRBJ2-6; D not resolved. Germline V gene data show CDR1 as SGHTA and CDR2 as FQGNSA. This CDR3 has 14 amino acids. Trimming left V 1 base short and J 2 bases short, with 3 bases between. The CDR3 bases are TGTGCCAGCAGCTTAGAACCTGGGGCCAACGTCCTGACTTTC. This codes for CASSLEPGANVLTF.

The CDR3 nucleotides are TGTGCCAGCAGTGAAGGCGGGGGCCCCTCGTACTTC. It translates to CASSEGGGPSYF. The V call is TRBV6-1, the J call TRBJ2-7, with D perhaps matching TRBD2 (7 bases). V was trimmed by 1 base and J by 12 bases, leaving 13 bases between them. This CDR3 has 12 amino acids. Germline values: CDR1 MNHNS, CDR2 SASEGT.

The chain links TRBV6-5 to TRBJ2-2; 7 nucleotides line up with TRBD1. Germline-derived CDR1 and CDR2 are MNHEY and SVGAGI. The CDR3 is 16 amino acids. Trimming took 0 bases from V and 6 from J; bases not matched to a gene: 7. The CDR3 reads CASSYSGSGGSGELFF. The CDR3 DNA is TGTGCCAGCAGTTACTCAGGGTCAGGGGGTTCCGGGGAGCTGTTTTTT.

V gene TRBV7-8 combines with J gene TRBJ2-5, with 7 bases matching TRBD1. V dropped 5 bases and J dropped 4; count of bases not matched to a gene: 4. The CDR3 spans 13 residues. Germline loops: CDR1 SGHVS, CDR2 FQNEAQ. The CDR3 region is CASSADRSETQYF. CDR3 nucleotides: TGTGCCAGCAGCGCGGACAGGTCAGAGACCCAGTACTTC.

This clone occurred many times. It is unclear where the CDR3 begins or ends on the DNA, so no DNA is shown, and the CDR3 is as TCRdb lists it. J is TRBJ2-5 and V is TRBV21-1; the table calls TRBD1, which could not be checked here. TRBV21-1 is labeled a pseudogene. Both ends counted, the CDR3 spans 15 residues. The CDR3 loop is CASRYRCPEEETQYF.

The CDR3 DNA reads TGTGCCCCCGGGGTAGCGGGGGTCAATGAGCAGTTCTTC. This sequence encodes CAPGVAGVNEQFF. The chain uses TRBV6-4 and TRBJ2-1; 9 bases fit TRBD2. Trimming cost V 11 bases and J 6 bases; bases outside gene matches: 8. The CDR3 has 13 residues. The germline V gene encodes CDR1 MRHNA and CDR2 SNTAGT.

This chain links TRBV7-8 with TRBJ1-2; 8 nucleotides agree with TRBD1. V dropped 5 bases and J dropped 4; count of bases not matched to a gene: 12. The CDR3 has 16 amino acids. Germline values: CDR1 SGHVS, CDR2 FQNEAQ. CDR3 nucleotide sequence: TGTGCCAGCAGCATAATTCAGGGGGCTTGGGTCTATGGCTACACCTTC. This gives the protein CASSIIQGAWVYGYTF.

This clone was seen a few times. This chain links TRBV7-2 with TRBJ2-7; D remains unclear. V was trimmed by 2 bases and J by 0 bases, leaving 14 bases between them. The CDR3 sequence is 16 residues long. Germline lookup yields CDR1 SGHTA and CDR2 FQGNSA. The CDR3 loop reads CASSLRSGSISYEQYF. CDR3 sequence (DNA): TGTGCCAGCAGCTTAAGGTCCGGTTCGATCTCCTACGAGCAGTACTTC.

The V and J genes are TRBV27 and TRBJ1-2; 10 bases match TRBD1. Germline trimming cut 7 bases from V and 4 bases from J; bases unmatched to any gene: 6. Germline V gives CDR1 MNHEY, CDR2 SMNVEV (reference sequence). This CDR3 contains 14 residues. The CDR3 is CASTTGQGIYGYTF. The CDR3 coding sequence is TGTGCCAGCACCACGGGACAGGGGATCTATGGCTACACCTTC.

This clone was observed a handful of times. The J gene is TRBJ1-3, the V gene TRBV30, with D perhaps TRBD1 (5 bases). V was clipped by 2 bases and J by 4 bases, with 12 bases between them. CDR1 is GTSNPN, CDR2 SVGIG, per germline (reference sequence). The CDR3 runs 14 residues. CDR3 nucleotide sequence: TGTGCCTGGAGTCCCGGGGGAGGAGGAAACACCATATATTTT. Translated, it gives CAWSPGGGGNTIYF. The complete variable domain, with remaining parts taken from reference TRBV30 and TRBJ1-3, reads SQTIHQWPATLVQPVGSPLSLECTVEGTSNPNLYWYRQAAGRGLQLLFYSVGIGQISSEVPQNLSASRPQDRQFILSSKKLLLSDSGFYLCAWSPGGGGNTIYFGEGSWLTVV.

The table lists this clone with a count of one. The J gene is TRBJ2-5, the V gene TRBV7-2; D uncertain. Trimming took off 5 bases at V and 4 bases at J, with 11 bases between the two ends. This CDR3 spans 13 amino acids. Looked up from germline, CDR1 is SGHTA and CDR2 is FQGNSA. The CDR3 DNA reads TGTGCCAGCAGCATGAACACGGGAGAGACCCAGTACTTC. This gives the protein CASSMNTGETQYF.

This sequence joins TRBV6-5 and TRBJ1-3; 7 bases are shared with TRBD1. V lost 11 bases to trimming and J lost 1 base; unmatched junction nucleotides: 5. The V gene's germline CDR1 is MNHEY and CDR2 SVGAGI. The CDR3 runs 13 residues. CDR3 region: CAAGTASGNTIYF. In nucleotides, the CDR3 is TGTGCCGCAGGGACAGCTTCTGGAAACACCATATATTTT.

About this clone: Other nucleotide sequences in the sample specify the same CDR3. V usage is TRBV18 and J usage is TRBJ1-2; TRBD1 aligns across 8 bases. Germline assignment: CDR1 KGHSH and CDR2 LQKENI. V lost 6 bases and J lost 5; bases outside the gene matches: 5. The CDR3 totals 13 residues. CDR3 sequence: CASSPDREYGYTF. The CDR3 coding sequence is TGTGCCAGCTCGCCGGACAGGGAGTATGGCTACACCTTC.

The chain couples TRBV28 to TRBJ1-3; D gene ambiguous. V dropped 6 bases and J dropped 0 bases, with 6 bases sitting between them. In germline, CDR1 is MDHEN, CDR2 SYDVKM. This CDR3 is 13 amino acids long. CDR3 sequence reads: CASREHSGNTIYF. As DNA, the CDR3 is TGTGCCAGCAGGGAGCACTCTGGAAACACCATATATTTT.